Listed below are T cell receptor beta chains from one sample, sequenced in a study of control samples from healthy donors and cancer patients. Sequencing was performed with immunoSEQ multiplex PCR; in TCRdb, only in-frame clones are kept and a portion is missing. The sample carries fewer than 200,000 clones, just under 95% recorded once. Sequenced sample: blood. The receptor set was obtained from a woman aged 60-75 years in good health. The CDR3 runs from the conserved cysteine through the conserved F or W. The D gene is left open where the match is weak. The size field is filled for only some rows; it gives once, few, many or a size class.

len: 15
abundance: -
j_gene: TRBJ1-5
v_gene: TRBV7-9
d_gene: -
CDR3aa: CASSLEGRGSQPQHF
CDR3nt: TGTGCCAGCAGCTTAGAGGGGCGGGGGAGTCAGCCCCAGCATTTT

len: 16
abundance: -
j_gene: TRBJ1-1
v_gene: TRBV5-1
d_gene: TRBD1
CDR3aa: CASSPLWDRVNTEAFF
CDR3nt: TGCGCCAGCAGCCCACTCTGGGACAGGGTCAACACTGAAGCTTTCTTT

len: 12
abundance: once
j_gene: TRBJ2-2
v_gene: TRBV11-2
d_gene: -
CDR3aa: CASSWNTGELFF
CDR3nt: TGTGCCAGCAGCTGGAACACCGGGGAGCTGTTTTTT

len: 16
abundance: -
j_gene: TRBJ2-1
v_gene: TRBV10-1
d_gene: -
CDR3aa: CASYRRGPSSYNEQFF
CDR3nt: TGCGCCAGCTATCGCAGGGGCCCTAGCTCCTACAATGAGCAGTTCTTC

len: 13
abundance: -
j_gene: TRBJ1-1
v_gene: TRBV7-8
d_gene: -
CDR3aa: CASSPGHLTEAFF
CDR3nt: TGTGCCAGCAGTCCGGGACATCTCACTGAAGCTTTCTTT

len: 16
abundance: -
j_gene: TRBJ2-3
v_gene: TRBV9
d_gene: TRBD1
CDR3aa: CASSVATGGTTDTQYF
CDR3nt: TGTGCCAGCAGCGTAGCCACAGGGGGTACCACAGATACGCAGTATTTT

len: 16
abundance: few
j_gene: TRBJ2-2
v_gene: TRBV6-2/TRBV6-3
d_gene: TRBD2
CDR3aa: CASSYRGGPDTGELFF
CDR3nt: TGTGCCAGCAGTTACCGGGGGGGGCCGGATACCGGGGAGCTGTTTTTT

len: 12
abundance: -
j_gene: TRBJ2-5
v_gene: TRBV6-2/TRBV6-3
d_gene: -
CDR3aa: CASSYPPETQYF
CDR3nt: TGTGCCAGCAGTTACCCTCCCGAGACCCAGTACTTC

len: 15
abundance: -
j_gene: TRBJ2-5
v_gene: TRBV7-6
d_gene: TRBD1
CDR3aa: CASSWGQGKWETQYF
CDR3nt: TGTGCCAGCAGCTGGGGACAGGGGAAATGGGAGACCCAGTACTTC

len: 14
abundance: -
j_gene: TRBJ1-3
v_gene: TRBV5-4
d_gene: -
CDR3aa: CASSFGGQGNTIYF
CDR3nt: TGTGCCAGCAGCTTTGGGGGGCAAGGAAACACCATATATTTT

len: 15
abundance: -
j_gene: TRBJ2-5
v_gene: TRBV5-1
d_gene: -
CDR3aa: CASSQPTGGAETQYF
CDR3nt: TGCGCCAGCAGCCAGCCTACCGGGGGCGCAGAGACCCAGTACTTC

len: 13
abundance: -
j_gene: TRBJ2-5
v_gene: TRBV6-2/TRBV6-3
d_gene: -
CDR3aa: CASSGGSRETQYF
CDR3nt: TGTGCCAGCAGTGGGGGGAGTAGGGAGACCCAGTACTTC

len: 16
abundance: -
j_gene: TRBJ1-3
v_gene: TRBV11-2
d_gene: TRBD1
CDR3aa: CASSSRQGPTGNTIYF
CDR3nt: TGTGCCAGCAGCTCGCGACAGGGGCCCACTGGAAACACCATATATTTT

len: 14
abundance: once
j_gene: TRBJ2-7
v_gene: TRBV9
d_gene: TRBD1
CDR3aa: CASSLTTGAYEQYF
CDR3nt: TGTGCCAGCAGCTTAACGACAGGGGCCTACGAGCAGTACTTC

len: 16
abundance: -
j_gene: TRBJ2-5
v_gene: TRBV11-3
d_gene: TRBD2
CDR3aa: CASSDTSGGESATQYF
CDR3nt: TGTGCCAGCAGTGATACTAGCGGGGGGGAATCTGCGACCCAGTACTTC

len: 12
abundance: -
j_gene: TRBJ2-1
v_gene: TRBV18
d_gene: -
CDR3aa: CASSPAENEQFF
CDR3nt: TGTGCCAGCTCACCGGCAGAGAATGAGCAGTTCTTC

len: 16
abundance: -
j_gene: TRBJ2-2
v_gene: TRBV4-3
d_gene: TRBD1
CDR3aa: CASSQGQGWYTGELFF
CDR3nt: TGCGCCAGCAGCCAAGGACAGGGCTGGTATACCGGGGAGCTGTTTTTT

len: 13
abundance: few
j_gene: TRBJ1-2
v_gene: TRBV6-5
d_gene: -
CDR3aa: CASRPQTGNGYTF
CDR3nt: TGTGCCAGCAGACCTCAAACAGGGAATGGCTACACCTTC

len: 11
abundance: -
j_gene: TRBJ1-2
v_gene: TRBV6-6
d_gene: -
CDR3aa: CASSPSYDYTF
CDR3nt: TGTGCCAGCAGTCCCAGCTATGACTACACCTTC

len: 13
abundance: -
j_gene: TRBJ2-1
v_gene: TRBV11-2
d_gene: -
CDR3aa: CASSPGEYNEQFF
CDR3nt: TGTGCCAGCAGCCCCGGAGAGTACAATGAGCAGTTCTTC

len: 16
abundance: -
j_gene: TRBJ2-2
v_gene: TRBV4-3
d_gene: -
CDR3aa: CASSQGARGSTGELFF
CDR3nt: TGCGCCAGCAGCCAAGGTGCCAGGGGAAGCACCGGGGAGCTGTTTTTT

len: 13
abundance: -
j_gene: TRBJ1-1
v_gene: TRBV19
d_gene: -
CDR3aa: CASSIERGAEAFF
CDR3nt: TGTGCCAGTAGTATTGAAAGGGGCGCTGAAGCTTTCTTT

len: 12
abundance: -
j_gene: TRBJ1-1
v_gene: TRBV13
d_gene: -
CDR3aa: CASSLTGPPPFF
CDR3nt: TGTGCCAGCAGCTTGACGGGTCCACCCCCGTTCTTT

len: 16
abundance: -
j_gene: TRBJ1-2
v_gene: TRBV6-7
d_gene: -
CDR3aa: CASSSIRSNNNYGYTF
CDR3nt: TGTGCCAGCAGTTCGATCAGGAGTAACAACAACTATGGCTACACCTTC